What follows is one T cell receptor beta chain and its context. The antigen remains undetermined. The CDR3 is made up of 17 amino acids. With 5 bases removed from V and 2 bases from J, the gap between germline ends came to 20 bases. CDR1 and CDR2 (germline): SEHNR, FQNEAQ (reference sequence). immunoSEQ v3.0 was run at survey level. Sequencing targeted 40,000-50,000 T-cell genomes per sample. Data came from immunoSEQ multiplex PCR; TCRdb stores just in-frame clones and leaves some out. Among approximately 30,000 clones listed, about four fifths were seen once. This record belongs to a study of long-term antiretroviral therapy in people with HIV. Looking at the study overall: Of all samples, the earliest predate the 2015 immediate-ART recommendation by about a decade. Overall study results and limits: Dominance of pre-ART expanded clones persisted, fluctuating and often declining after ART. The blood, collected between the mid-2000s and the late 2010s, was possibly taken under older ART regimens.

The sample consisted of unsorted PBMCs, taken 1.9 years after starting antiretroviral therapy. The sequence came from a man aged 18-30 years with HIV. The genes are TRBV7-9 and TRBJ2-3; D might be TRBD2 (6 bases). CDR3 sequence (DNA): TGTGCCAGCAGCCCGTCCTCTAGCGCGCACTTCACAGATACGCAGTATTTT. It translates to CASSPSSSAHFTDTQYF.